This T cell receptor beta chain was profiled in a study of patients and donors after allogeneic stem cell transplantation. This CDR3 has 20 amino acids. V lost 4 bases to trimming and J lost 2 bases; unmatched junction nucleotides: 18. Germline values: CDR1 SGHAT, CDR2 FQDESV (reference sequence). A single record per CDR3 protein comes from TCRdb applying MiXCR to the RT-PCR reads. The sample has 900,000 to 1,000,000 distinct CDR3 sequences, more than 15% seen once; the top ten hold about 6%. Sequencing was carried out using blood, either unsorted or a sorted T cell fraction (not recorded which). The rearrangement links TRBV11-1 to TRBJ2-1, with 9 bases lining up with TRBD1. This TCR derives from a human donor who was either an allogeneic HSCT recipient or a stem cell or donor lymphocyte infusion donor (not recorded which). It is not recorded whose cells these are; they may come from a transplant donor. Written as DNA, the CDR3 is TGTGCCAGCAGCTCCCCCGCGATGGGACAGGGAAGTCAAGCCTACAATGAGCAGTTCTTC. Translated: CASSSPAMGQGSQAYNEQFF.